Given below is one T cell receptor (beta chain) in context. A read error may produce the germline difference seen at one junction end. These data are taken from a study of control samples from healthy donors and cancer patients. This CDR3 contains 16 residues. Looked up from germline, CDR1 is SGHAT and CDR2 is FQNNGV. Produced via immunoSEQ multiplex PCR; TCRdb's table is partial and in-frame only. The sample lists 120,000 to 150,000 clones, 94% occurring once. The chain uses TRBV11-2 and TRBJ2-5, with 10 bases identical to TRBD1. This receptor was obtained from a man aged 35 to 55 in good health. The sequencing sample was made of blood. CDR3 bases: TGTGCCAGCAGCATAGATGTGACAGGGGGCTCTGGGACCCAGTACTTC. Its protein product is CASSIDVTGGSGTQYF.